One and the same sample provided the 18 T cell receptor beta chains below, sequenced in a study of T cell responses to AZD1222 COVID-19 vaccine. The table came from immunoSEQ multiplex PCR; TCRdb's copy has only in-frame clones and leaves some out. Of roughly 130,000 clones listed, 80% to 90% were seen once; the top ten hold 3.1%. The source was peripheral blood, collected on day 0 of AZD1222 vaccination. The receptors were gathered from an adult in good health.

This chain links TRBV18 with TRBJ2-5; 7 bases are a match to TRBD1. Germline-derived CDR1 and CDR2 are KGHSH and LQKENI. With 6 bases clipped from V and 1 base from J, the junction kept 5 bases outside the gene matches. The CDR3 loop spans 14 amino acids. The CDR3 coding sequence is TGTGCCAGCTCGCCCGGGACAGCCCAAGAGACCCAGTACTTC. This encodes CASSPGTAQETQYF.

The table lists this clone with a few counts. The V call is TRBV10-3, the J call TRBJ1-2; D is perhaps TRBD1 (6 bases). CDR1 and CDR2 from the germline V gene are ENHRY and SYGVKD. The CDR3 runs 14 residues. Trimming took 7 bases from V and 4 from J, leaving 16 bases between them. Written as DNA, the CDR3 is TGTGCCATCAATTTGGGGGCGGAGAGCTATGGCTACACCTTC. Its protein is CAINLGAESYGYTF.

The chain uses TRBV12-3 or TRBV12-4 and TRBJ2-1; 7 positions agree with TRBD2. J gave up 5 bases and V 7 bases, and 2 bases lay outside the gene matches. CDR3 size: 12 residues. Here the CDR3 reads CASTGTNNEQFF. CDR3 DNA sequence: TGTGCCAGCACCGGGACTAACAATGAGCAGTTCTTC.

CDR3 residues: CASSYPRTAQETQYF. DNA for the CDR3: TGTGCCAGCAGCTACCCCAGGACAGCACAAGAGACCCAGTACTTC. The rearrangement links TRBV7-8 to TRBJ2-5; D perhaps matches TRBD1 (6 bases). CDR3 length: 15 residues. Germline loops: CDR1 SGHVS, CDR2 FQNEAQ. The germline V and J ends were trimmed by 4 bases and 2 bases, with 14 bases remaining between them.

The genes are TRBV13 and TRBJ2-1, with D hard to call. V gave up 5 bases and J gave up 3 bases, with 5 bases separating them. CDR3 size: 12 residues. Germline CDR1 and CDR2: PRHDT and FYEKMQ (reference sequence). The CDR3 sequence is CASSLGYNEQFF. For the CDR3, the DNA is TGTGCCAGCAGCCTGGGCTACAATGAGCAGTTCTTC.

This chain joins TRBV5-8 and TRBJ1-1, with 8 bases that match TRBD1. CDR1 is SGHTS and CDR2 is YDEGEE in the germline V gene. Trimming removed 3 bases from V and 4 bases from J; junction bases left unmatched: 8. The CDR3 sequence is 15 residues long. CDR3 nucleotide sequence: TGTGCCAGCAGCTCCACAGGGGGTAGTTTCACTGAAGCTTTCTTT. This sequence encodes CASSSTGGSFTEAFF.

The V call is TRBV27, the J call TRBJ2-6; 12 positions agree with TRBD1. Trimming removed 6 bases from V and 1 base from J; junction bases left unmatched: 16. The CDR3 is 21 residues long. Germline CDR1 reads MNHEY; CDR2 reads SMNVEV (reference sequence). The CDR3 loop reads CASSRRGGQGAPQSGANVLTF. The DNA of the CDR3 is TGTGCCAGCAGCCGCCGTGGGGGACAGGGGGCTCCCCAATCTGGGGCCAACGTCCTGACTTTC. Based on the CDR3 plus reference TRBV27 and TRBJ2-6, the full variable domain is EAQVTQNPRYLITVTGKKLTVTCSQNMNHEYMSWYRQDPGLGLRQIYYSMNVEVTDKGDVPEGYKVSRKEKRNFPLILESPSPNQTSLYFCASSRRGGQGAPQSGANVLTFGAGSRLTVL.

The rearrangement uses TRBV27 and TRBJ2-7; D is uncertain. The CDR3 consists of 10 residues. The V end was cut by 10 bases, the J end by 3 bases, with 7 bases between. Germline loops: CDR1 MNHEY, CDR2 SMNVEV (reference sequence). The CDR3, as DNA: TGTGCCATCAACGGCTACGAGCAGTACTTC. It is translated as CAINGYEQYF.

The chain is built from TRBV29-1 and TRBJ1-2; a possible D gene is TRBD1 (5 bases). Germline loops: CDR1 SQVTM, CDR2 ANQGSEA. The V end was cut by 0 bases, the J end by 4 bases, with 15 bases between. The CDR3 is made up of 15 amino acids. CDR3 nucleotides: TGCAGCGTTGAAGAGGCCTGGGGACCGATCTATGGCTACACCTTC. Its protein product is CSVEEAWGPIYGYTF.

In nucleotides, the CDR3 is TGTGCCAGTAGTGTAGTCGTGGGACAGGGGGCTAAGGGCACCGGGGAGCTGTTTTTT. Its translation: CASSVVVGQGAKGTGELFF. The chain carries TRBV19 and TRBJ2-2; 12 bases map to TRBD1. J was trimmed by 4 bases and V by 5 bases; bases with no gene match: 14. The CDR3 sequence is 19 residues long. Germline CDR1 LNHDA, CDR2 SQIVND (reference sequence).

CDR3 sequence (DNA): TGTGCCAGCAGTGAATTAGATAAGCTCCACTTT. This sequence encodes CASSELDKLHF. This rearrangement joins TRBV6-1 to TRBJ1-6; no clear D gene. The CDR3 is 11 residues long. Germline V gene lookup returns CDR1 MNHNS and CDR2 SASEGT. V was cut by 2 bases and J by 16 bases, with 9 bases left in between.

The CDR3: CASSPRGGMNTEAFF. In nucleotides, the CDR3 is TGTGCCAGCAGCCCGCGGGGCGGGATGAACACTGAAGCTTTCTTT. The chain links TRBV7-3 to TRBJ1-1; D perhaps matches TRBD1 (5 bases). Germline V gives CDR1 SGHTA, CDR2 FQGTGA. The CDR3 sequence is 15 residues long. Trimming took 5 bases from V and 0 from J, leaving 13 bases between them.

The gene calls are TRBV5-4 and TRBJ2-7; D is undetermined. CDR1 and CDR2 (germline): SGHNT, YYREEE (reference sequence). V was pared by 0 bases and J by 7 bases, with 14 bases between. This CDR3 is built from 14 residues. The CDR3 loop reads CASSLGRPPREQYF. CDR3 coding DNA: TGTGCCAGCAGCTTGGGACGACCCCCTAGGGAGCAGTACTTC.

The chain is built from TRBV19 and TRBJ2-7; D is uncertain. The CDR3 has 11 residues. Germline CDR1 reads LNHDA; CDR2 reads SQIVND (reference sequence). The V and J ends lost 9 bases and 6 bases respectively, with 12 bases between them. The CDR3 protein is CASSLAAEQYF. As DNA, the CDR3 is TGTGCCAGCTCTCTTGCCGCCGAGCAGTACTTC. The variable domain in full, with the rest retrieved from reference TRBV19 and TRBJ2-7, is DGGITQSPKYLFRKEGQNVTLSCEQNLNHDAMYWYRQDPGQGLRLIYYSQIVNDFQKGDIAEGYSVSREKKESFPLTVTSAQKNPTAFYLCASSLAAEQYFGPGTRLTVT.

The V and J genes are TRBV30 and TRBJ1-4, with unresolved D. CDR3 length: 13 amino acids. Germline V gives CDR1 GTSNPN, CDR2 SVGIG (reference sequence). Trimming took 3 bases from V and 5 from J, leaving 10 bases between them. CDR3 coding DNA: TGTGCCTGGAGCCACGGAGGGAATGAAAAACTGTTTTTT. Translating gives CAWSHGGNEKLFF.

Here the CDR3 DNA reads TGTGCCAGCAGCTGGGACAGCTTCTCTGGAAACACCATATATTTT. This sequence encodes CASSWDSFSGNTIYF. The chain is built from TRBV7-2 and TRBJ1-3, with 7 positions matching TRBD1. V lost 4 bases and J lost 0; bases outside the gene matches: 3. Germline CDR1 SGHTA, CDR2 FQGNSA. The CDR3 is 15 amino acids.

The chain joins TRBV27 to TRBJ2-7; D is unclear. The germline gives CDR1 MNHEY, CDR2 SMNVEV (reference sequence). The CDR3 runs 14 residues. Trimming took 5 bases from V and 4 from J, leaving 15 bases between them. The CDR3 sequence: CASSTKPGPYEQYF. CDR3 bases: TGTGCCAGCAGTACCAAGCCGGGCCCTTACGAGCAGTACTTC.

CDR3 sequence reads: CASSQGLAGDYEQYF. Here the CDR3 DNA reads TGTGCCAGCAGCCAGGGCCTAGCGGGGGACTACGAGCAGTACTTC. The chain has TRBV4-2 and TRBJ2-7; 10 positions agree with TRBD2. Germline V gives CDR1 LGHNA, CDR2 YNFKEQ. There are 15 residues in the CDR3. Trimming took 3 bases from V and 3 from J; bases not matched to a gene: 5.